This T cell receptor (beta chain) was profiled in a study of cytomegalovirus exposure and HLA in healthy donors. Study-wide results and limits: Later analysis suggested most CMV-associated TCR beta chains were HLA-restricted. The study listed some 160 cytomegalovirus-associated TCR beta chains.

13 Jbeta primers and 60 Vbeta primers were used for the PCR. The method was immunoSEQ multiplex PCR; TCRdb's version includes in-frame clones alone and lacks a portion of them. This table has 120,000 or so clones, around three quarters appearing once. With respect to this clone: No antigen is known for it.

The CDR3 contains 18 residues. After removal of 0 bases from V and 2 bases from J, the junction contained 8 bases not matched to a gene. V is TRBV23-1 and J is TRBJ2-3; 10 nucleotides agree with TRBD2. TRBV23-1 is given ORF status, its function remaining uncertain. The specimen was PBMCs. The TCR was taken from a female donor in good health and CMV-seronegative. For the CDR3, the DNA is TGCGCCAGCAGTCAATCGCGGGCTAGCGGGGGAAACACAGATACGCAGTATTTT. Its translation is CASSQSRASGGNTDTQYF.